The clone carrying this TCR beta chain was seen a few times. This CDR3 is built from 16 residues. CDR1 is SGHTS, CDR2 YDEGEE, per germline. V dropped 2 bases and J dropped 3; count of bases not matched to a gene: 6. TCRdb reprocessed the RT-PCR reads via MiXCR and lists one record per CDR3 protein. The sample lists about 700,000 distinct CDR3 sequences; about 14% were seen once. The sample comprised memory CD4+ T cells from blood. The receptor was derived from a female donor in good health, serving as a healthy control. The rearrangement joins TRBV5-8 to TRBJ1-3, with 9 bases lining up with TRBD1. In DNA, the CDR3 is TGTGCCAGCAGCTTTATGGACAGGGGTTATGGAAACACCATATATTTT. Protein product: CASSFMDRGYGNTIYF. The variable domain in full, completed from reference TRBV5-8 and TRBJ1-3, reads EAGVTQSPTHLIKTRGQQATLRCSPISGHTSVYWYQQALGLGLQFLLWYDEGEERNRGNFPPRFSGRQFPNYSSELNVNALELEDSALYLCASSFMDRGYGNTIYFGEGSWLTVV.